Listed below are T cell receptor beta chains from one sample, sequenced in a study of human T cells and chemical hapten exposure. TCRdb recomputed calls from the RACE reads with MiXCR, one row per CDR3 protein. The table has more than 250,000 distinct CDR3 sequences, just under 8% seen once. The source was whole blood, collected in connection with sensitization to the hapten diphenylcyclopropenone (DPC). The receptors were sampled from a man aged 18 to 35 with alopecia areata. Some clones in this sample may be carry-over from other donors' samples. The CDR3 runs from the conserved cysteine through the conserved F or W. A D gene is named only where the DNA matches it firmly. Clone size appears in some rows only: once, few, many, or a class for an expanded clone.

CDR3	DNA	J	V	D	size
CASSLGRGTGGLTDTQYF	TGTGCCAGCAGCTTAGGGAGAGGGACAGGGGGCTTGACAGATACGCAGTATTTT	TRBJ2-3	TRBV7-2	TRBD1	-
CASSLLAGGPADEQFF	TGTGCCAGCAGCTTACTAGCGGGGGGGCCCGCGGATGAGCAGTTCTTC	TRBJ2-1	TRBV7-2	TRBD2	-
CASSPGPSRDTDTQYF	TGCGCCAGCAGTCCCGGGCCCTCCCGGGACACAGATACGCAGTATTTT	TRBJ2-3	TRBV4-3	-	few
CSAQGNTEAFF	TGCAGTGCCCAGGGGAACACTGAAGCTTTCTTT	TRBJ1-1	TRBV20-1	-	many
CASSLSLGRGQSNEQFF	TGTGCCAGCAGCTTATCCCTCGGGCGGGGGCAATCGAATGAGCAGTTCTTC	TRBJ2-1	TRBV7-9	-	few
CASSEPTGLQETQYF	TGTGCCAGCAGTGAACCTACAGGGCTCCAAGAGACCCAGTACTTC	TRBJ2-5	TRBV25-1	-	few
CSVTGSEKLFF	TGCAGTGTAACAGGCAGCGAAAAACTGTTTTTT	TRBJ1-4	TRBV20-1	-	-
CASIDGGYSNQPQHF	TGTGCCAGCATCGACGGAGGGTATAGCAATCAGCCCCAGCATTTT	TRBJ1-5	TRBV12-3/TRBV12-4	-	few
CASRDREAFF	TGTGCCAGCAGAGACAGGGAAGCTTTCTTT	TRBJ1-1	TRBV28	-	few
CASSRGTSGAYEQYF	TGTGCCAGCAGCCGCGGGACTAGCGGGGCCTACGAGCAGTACTTC	TRBJ2-7	TRBV6-2/TRBV6-3	TRBD2	few
CASSQEPGPRYGYTF	TGTGCCAGCAGCCAAGAACCCGGGCCCCGATATGGCTACACCTTC	TRBJ1-2	TRBV3-1	-	few
CASSVVPLNTEAFF	TGTGCCAGCAGCGTAGTACCGCTGAACACTGAAGCTTTCTTT	TRBJ1-1	TRBV9	-	-
CASSPWAAGRKETQYF	TGTGCCAGCAGCCCATGGGCAGCGGGGAGGAAAGAGACCCAGTACTTC	TRBJ2-5	TRBV5-5	TRBD2	few
CASSYADRDHQPQHF	TGTGCCAGCAGTTACGCCGACAGGGATCATCAGCCCCAGCATTTT	TRBJ1-5	TRBV6-6	TRBD1	-
CASRLPKLGAKDTEAFF	TGTGCCAGCAGGCTCCCAAAGCTCGGGGCAAAGGACACTGAAGCTTTCTTT	TRBJ1-1	TRBV6-2/TRBV6-3	-	-
CASSLKAGGETQYF	TGTGCCAGCAGCTTGAAGGCAGGGGGAGAGACCCAGTACTTC	TRBJ2-5	TRBV5-4	TRBD1	-
CASSSAGEATNEKLFF	TGTGCCAGCAGCTCCGCGGGAGAGGCGACTAATGAAAAACTGTTTTTT	TRBJ1-4	TRBV4-2	-	many
CAISETDREKLFF	TGTGCCATCAGTGAAACAGATCGCGAAAAACTGTTTTTT	TRBJ1-4	TRBV10-3	-	-
CASSHPDSSGFEKLFF	TGCGCCAGCAGCCACCCGGACAGCTCCGGATTCGAAAAACTGTTTTTT	TRBJ1-4	TRBV4-1	-	few
CASSRVGYYEQYF	TGTGCCAGCAGTCGAGTCGGGTACTACGAGCAGTACTTC	TRBJ2-7	TRBV2	-	-
CASSQEVAGAGEQYF	TGTGCCAGCAGCCAAGAAGTAGCGGGGGCTGGCGAGCAGTACTTC	TRBJ2-7	TRBV3-1	TRBD2	many
CASSSGAEELFF	TGTGCCAGCAGTTCTGGGGCGGAAGAGCTGTTTTTT	TRBJ2-2	TRBV28	-	many
CASRQINNSPLHF	TGTGCCAGCAGACAGATTAATAATTCACCCCTCCACTTT	TRBJ1-6	TRBV28	-	few
CVSSGQGNTEAFF	TGCGTCAGCAGCGGACAAGGGAACACTGAAGCTTTCTTT	TRBJ1-1	TRBV5-1	-	-
CASSSGDSGDTEAFF	TGCGCCAGCAGCTCAGGGGATAGTGGAGACACTGAAGCTTTCTTT	TRBJ1-1	TRBV5-1	-	few